This is a list of T cell receptor beta chains from one sample in a study of T-cell memory formation after mild COVID-19. TCRdb reprocessed the 5' RACE reads via MiXCR and lists one record per CDR3 protein. The sample has around 420,000 distinct CDR3 sequences; 24% are singletons. Sequencing was done on a sample of PBMCs or a T cell subset sorted from them (not recorded which). The receptor set was obtained from an adult woman who had mild COVID-19 (a few samples of this study predate the infection). Cell type and time point are not known. Each CDR3 is given with its conserved first and last residue. The D gene is left open where the match is weak. Only part of the rows carry a size: once, few, many, or a class if the clone is expanded.

>TRBD1|few|TRBJ1-6|TRBV5-1
TGCGCCAGCAGCTTCGACAGGGTCTATAATTCACCCCTCCACTTT
CASSFDRVYNSPLHF
>TRBD2|many|TRBJ2-1|TRBV4-2
TGTGCCAGCAGCCAAGATTCGGCTAGCGGGAGCTGGAATGAGCAGTTCTTC
CASSQDSASGSWNEQFF
>.|.|TRBJ2-2|TRBV5-5
TGTGCCAGCAGCTTGGAAGGGGGACAATACACCGGGGAGCTGTTTTTT
CASSLEGGQYTGELFF
>.|few|TRBJ2-7|TRBV4-1
TGCGCCAGCAGCCAAGATATGGCTTGGCGGACATACGAGCAGTACTTC
CASSQDMAWRTYEQYF
>.|.|TRBJ2-1|TRBV6-5
TGTGCCAGCAGTTACTCGGAGGGAATGTCTGTGCAGTTCTTC
CASSYSEGMSVQFF
>TRBD2|.|TRBJ2-3|TRBV12-3/TRBV12-4
TGTGCCAGCAGTCCCGGGGGGGCCGCAGATACGCAGTATTTT
CASSPGGAADTQYF
>TRBD1|.|TRBJ2-5|TRBV7-6
TGTGCCAGCAGCCCAAACAGGGGCCAGTACCAAGAGACCCAGTACTTC
CASSPNRGQYQETQYF
>TRBD1|.|TRBJ2-4|TRBV12-3/TRBV12-4
TGTGCCAGCAGTTTTGGGACAGCTAAAAACATTCAGTACTTC
CASSFGTAKNIQYF
>TRBD1|few|TRBJ1-5|TRBV4-2
TGTGCCAGCAGCCAAGACACAGGGGGCAGTCAGCCCCAGCATTTT
CASSQDTGGSQPQHF
>TRBD1|few|TRBJ1-4|TRBV4-2
TGTGCCAGCAGCCAAGGGGATAACAGGGGCCTTAATGAAAAACTGTTTTTT
CASSQGDNRGLNEKLFF
>.|few|TRBJ2-7|TRBV20-1
TGCAGTGCTAGCCGAGACGGCAATACCTACGAGCAGTACTTC
CSASRDGNTYEQYF
>.|few|TRBJ2-1|TRBV4-1
TGCGCCAGCAGCCGACTAGGGGGGCTGTTCTTC
CASSRLGGLFF
>.|.|TRBJ1-2|TRBV6-5
TGTGCCAGCAGTACCATCGGAGGGGGAGGCTACACCTTC
CASSTIGGGGYTF
>.|many|TRBJ2-4|TRBV7-2
TGTGCCAGCAGCTTAGGAGGGTCGGGATTAGGCAAAAACATTCAGTACTTC
CASSLGGSGLGKNIQYF
>TRBD2|.|TRBJ2-7|TRBV12-3/TRBV12-4
TGTGCCAGCGGAGCGGGGGCGGGTAGTGCCTACGAGCAGTACTTC
CASGAGAGSAYEQYF
>.|.|TRBJ2-1|TRBV7-2
TGTGCCAGCAGCAACAGCCGAAACAATGAGCAGTTCTTC
CASSNSRNNEQFF
>.|few|TRBJ2-3|TRBV10-3
TGTGCCATCAGTGTTGGGCTAGCCTCTACGCAGTATTTT
CAISVGLASTQYF
>.|.|TRBJ2-6|TRBV12-3/TRBV12-4
TGTGCCAGCCGGGACACCAGATTGTCTGGGGCCAACGTCCTGACTTTC
CASRDTRLSGANVLTF
>TRBD1|many|TRBJ1-5|TRBV7-8
TGTGCCAGCAGCTTAGATAGTCTCAGGGGGCGCTTCAATAGCAATCAGCCCCAGCATTTT
CASSLDSLRGRFNSNQPQHF